The 32 T cell receptor beta chains below all came from one sample that was sequenced in a study of blood T cell repertoires in COVID-19. Clones were read by immunoSEQ multiplex PCR, and TCRdb kept only the in-frame ones, dropping some. Seen here are 200,000 or so clones, 80% to 85% observed once, and the top ten hold about 5.5%. The sample was peripheral blood. Receptors were obtained from a woman aged 25 to 39 with acute or convalescent COVID-19.

J is TRBJ2-7 and V is TRBV30, with D possibly TRBD2 on 6 matching bases. Germline V gene lookup returns CDR1 GTSNPN and CDR2 SVGIG (reference sequence). The germline V and J ends were trimmed by 3 bases and 7 bases, with 19 bases remaining between them. The CDR3 runs to 14 residues. The CDR3 coding sequence is TGTGCCTGGAGAGGGGCGGGGCGGTTCGGTGAGCAGTACTTC. It encodes CAWRGAGRFGEQYF.

V gene TRBV13 combines with J gene TRBJ2-7, with no clear D. The ends were cut back, 2 bases at V and 3 bases at J, with 11 bases in the middle. There are 14 residues in the CDR3. Germline lookup yields CDR1 PRHDT and CDR2 FYEKMQ (reference sequence). The CDR3 protein is CASSLISSGYEQYF. The CDR3 nucleotides are TGTGCCAGCAGCTTAATCTCATCGGGCTACGAGCAGTACTTC.

The DNA for the CDR3 is TGTGCCGGCGGGACTAGCTCGGTCGGGGAGCTGTTTTTT. Its translation is CAGGTSSVGELFF. The V and J genes are TRBV28 and TRBJ2-2; TRBD2 aligns across 9 bases. The junction had 8 bases not matched to a gene; V was cut back by 11 bases and J by 7 bases. CDR3 length: 13 residues. Germline CDR1 reads MDHEN; CDR2 reads SYDVKM.

The chain carries TRBV6-5 and TRBJ2-1; D is uncertain. Trimming cost V 2 bases and J 3 bases, with 14 bases left between them. Germline CDR1 and CDR2: MNHEY and SVGAGI. The CDR3 spans 16 residues. CDR3 amino acids: CASSYRRSSRYNEQFF. The CDR3 bases are TGTGCCAGCAGTTACCGCAGGTCCTCCCGCTACAATGAGCAGTTCTTC.

The chain links TRBV6-5 to TRBJ2-5; TRBD1 might be the D (6 bases). Germline loops: CDR1 MNHEY, CDR2 SVGAGI. V lost 4 bases and J 13 bases, leaving 13 bases between the germline ends. The CDR3 loop spans 11 amino acids. This CDR3 is CASSSDRMWYF. In nucleotides, the CDR3 is TGTGCCAGCAGTTCGGACAGAATGTGGTACTTC.

This chain uses TRBV5-1 with TRBJ2-7; D may be TRBD1 (5 bases). The CDR3 contains 13 residues. V lost 0 bases, J lost 1 base, and 5 bases lay in between. CDR1 is SGHRS and CDR2 is YFSETQ in the germline V gene. CDR3 nucleotide sequence: TGCGCCAGCAGCTTGGGACAGTCCTACGAGCAGTACTTC. The encoded protein is CASSLGQSYEQYF.

The gene calls are TRBV4-1 and TRBJ2-2; 8 nucleotides line up with TRBD2. The CDR3 consists of 15 residues. The V segment lost 5 bases and the J segment 4 bases; nucleotides outside the gene matches: 6. Germline CDR1 and CDR2: MGHRA and YSYEKL. The CDR3 here is CASSRIAGITGELFF. Here the CDR3 DNA reads TGCGCCAGCAGCAGAATAGCGGGGATCACCGGGGAGCTGTTTTTT.

The chain recombines TRBV28 with TRBJ1-5; D perhaps matches TRBD1 (5 bases). CDR1 and CDR2 from the germline V gene are MDHEN and SYDVKM. Trimming left V 3 bases short and J 6 bases short, with 12 bases between. The CDR3 runs to 14 residues. CDR3 protein: CASSLSGWGQPQHF. In nucleotides, the CDR3 is TGTGCCAGCAGTTTGTCAGGGTGGGGTCAGCCCCAGCATTTT.

The V and J genes are TRBV27 and TRBJ2-3; D gene uncertain. The CDR3 spans 14 residues. Germline lookup yields CDR1 MNHEY and CDR2 SMNVEV (reference sequence). V lost 6 bases and J 3 bases, leaving 13 bases between the germline ends. The CDR3 is CASRLTLLTDTQYF. As DNA, the CDR3 is TGTGCCAGCAGACTCACCCTCCTGACAGATACGCAGTATTTT.

This clone was detected once. CDR3 in DNA: TGTGCCAGCAGCTCACCCGACATTTTCCCCCGTGGCTACACCTTC. This encodes CASSSPDIFPRGYTF. The chain links TRBV11-2 to TRBJ1-2; D uncertain. The CDR3 consists of 15 residues. The germline CDR1 and CDR2 sequences are SGHAT and FQNNGV. The V end was cut by 4 bases, the J end by 7 bases, with 19 bases between. Full variable domain (rest looked up from reference TRBV11-2 and TRBJ1-2): EAGVAQSPRYKIIEKRQSVAFWCNPISGHATLYWYQQILGQGPKLLIQFQNNGVVDDSQLPKDRFSAERLKGVDSTLKIQPAKLEDSAVYLCASSSPDIFPRGYTFGSGTRLTVV.

This clone has just a few counts. J is TRBJ2-7 and V is TRBV4-2; D remains ambiguous. The CDR3 has 13 amino acids. V gave up 0 bases and J gave up 6 bases, with 9 bases separating them. Germline loops: CDR1 LGHNA, CDR2 YNFKEQ. The CDR3 spells CASSQDKHSEQYF. CDR3 DNA: TGTGCCAGCAGCCAAGATAAACATTCCGAGCAGTACTTC.

V gene TRBV5-1 combines with J gene TRBJ1-6; D call uncertain. V lost 0 bases and J lost 9, with 10 bases in between. This CDR3 is 14 amino acids long. CDR1 SGHRS and CDR2 YFSETQ come from the germline V gene. Here the CDR3 reads CASSLASGSSPLHF. The DNA for the CDR3 is TGCGCCAGCAGCTTGGCCTCGGGGTCTTCACCCCTCCACTTT.

This clone showed up just a few times. This sequence joins TRBV19 and TRBJ2-1; maybe TRBD2 (7 bases). The CDR3 sequence is 13 residues long. With 6 bases removed from V and 9 bases from J, the gap between germline ends came to 15 bases. Looked up from germline, CDR1 is LNHDA and CDR2 is SQIVND (reference sequence). For the CDR3, the DNA is TGTGCCAGTAGCTTCGGGGGGCCGGTTGAGCAGTTCTTC. It translates to CASSFGGPVEQFF.

This clone has more than one count but fewer than ten. The chain has TRBV18 and TRBJ1-4, with unresolved D. Trimming took 2 bases from V and 8 from J, leaving 6 bases between them. Per germline, CDR1 KGHSH and CDR2 LQKENI. CDR3 length: 12 residues. DNA for the CDR3: TGTGCCAGCTCACCATACGGGGAAAAACTGTTTTTT. It specifies CASSPYGEKLFF.

A single count supports this clone. The chain uses TRBV19 and TRBJ2-6; D gene unclear. The V end was cut by 5 bases, the J end by 3 bases, with 2 bases between. CDR1 and CDR2 (germline): LNHDA, SQIVND (reference sequence). The CDR3 totals 12 residues. The CDR3 region has the DNA TGTGCCAGTAGTTATGGGGCCAACGTCCTGACTTTC. Amino acid sequence: CASSYGANVLTF. The whole variable domain, filled in from reference TRBV19 and TRBJ2-6, reads DGGITQSPKYLFRKEGQNVTLSCEQNLNHDAMYWYRQDPGQGLRLIYYSQIVNDFQKGDIAEGYSVSREKKESFPLTVTSAQKNPTAFYLCASSYGANVLTFGAGSRLTVL.

CDR3 DNA sequence: TGTGCCATCAGTGGACTAGGACTAGCGGGACACTCTATTAGCACAGATACGCAGTATTTT. Its protein is CAISGLGLAGHSISTDTQYF. The chain links TRBV10-3 to TRBJ2-3, with 12 bases aligning to TRBD2. CDR1 is ENHRY, CDR2 SYGVKD, per germline. The CDR3 sequence is 20 residues long. V was clipped by 4 bases and J by 0 bases; unmatched bases: 14.

The rearrangement joins TRBV5-6 to TRBJ1-2, with D hard to call. The ends were cut back, 4 bases at V and 8 bases at J, with 18 bases in the middle. The V gene's germline CDR1 is SGHDT and CDR2 YYEEEE. This CDR3 is 14 amino acids long. As DNA, the CDR3 is TGTGCCAGCAGCCCCCAGCAGACCGCTAGAGGCTACACCTTC. Its protein product is CASSPQQTARGYTF.

This clone was seen a single time. This chain links TRBV10-3 with TRBJ2-3; 10 bases are shared with TRBD2. Germline values: CDR1 ENHRY, CDR2 SYGVKD. After removal of 4 bases from V and 4 bases from J, the junction contained 8 bases not matched to a gene. This CDR3 spans 16 amino acids. CDR3 region: CAISAIAGGLADTQYF. The CDR3 DNA follows: TGTGCCATCAGTGCGATAGCGGGAGGCCTAGCAGATACGCAGTATTTT.

This chain connects TRBV4-2 to TRBJ2-2; TRBD2 matches 12 bases. Germline V gene sequence: CDR1 LGHNA, CDR2 YNFKEQ. The CDR3 runs 15 residues. V lost 4 bases, J lost 5 bases, and 2 bases stayed unmatched. The CDR3 sequence is CASSPGTSGTGELFF. The CDR3 region has the DNA TGTGCCAGCAGCCCCGGGACTAGCGGGACCGGGGAGCTGTTTTTT.

This chain connects TRBV4-3 to TRBJ2-1; possible D gene TRBD1, 6 bases. This CDR3 comprises 18 residues. The ends were cut back, 2 bases at V and 4 bases at J, with 21 bases in the middle. Germline CDR1 reads LGHNA; CDR2 reads YSLEER. CDR3 DNA sequence: TGCGCCAGCAGCCAAACCGCACCGACAGGCCAAGGTTACAATGAGCAGTTCTTC. Protein: CASSQTAPTGQGYNEQFF.

The gene calls are TRBV30 and TRBJ1-5; D not certain. Trimming left V 6 bases short and J 3 bases short, with 12 bases between. Germline V gene sequence: CDR1 GTSNPN, CDR2 SVGIG (reference sequence). This CDR3 is 13 amino acids long. Here the CDR3 DNA reads TGTGCCTGTTGCGGGCAGCTCAATCAGCCCCAGCATTTT. It codes for CACCGQLNQPQHF.

This chain links TRBV29-1 with TRBJ2-6, with D uncertain. CDR1 and CDR2 (germline): SQVTM, ANQGSEA. The V end lost 3 bases, the J end lost 0 bases, and 6 bases lay between the germline ends. CDR3 length: 14 residues. The CDR3 region is CSVDFGSGANVLTF. CDR3 nucleotide sequence: TGCAGCGTTGATTTCGGCTCTGGGGCCAACGTCCTGACTTTC.

This clone occurred a few times. The rearrangement links TRBV3-1 (or the pseudogene TRBV3-2) to TRBJ2-7, with TRBD1 matching over 10 bases. The CDR3 has 16 residues. The V and J ends lost 1 base and 2 bases, in that order; junction bases with no gene match: 5. Germline V gene sequence: CDR1 LGHDT, CDR2 YNNKEL (reference sequence). The CDR3 is CASSQGSGQGTYEQYF. In DNA form, the CDR3 reads TGTGCCAGCAGCCAAGGATCGGGACAGGGGACCTACGAGCAGTACTTC.

V usage is TRBV9 and J usage is TRBJ1-2; a possible D gene is TRBD1 (5 bases). The CDR3 covers 13 residues. Germline V gives CDR1 SGDLS, CDR2 YYNGEE. The V and J ends lost 0 bases and 6 bases respectively, with 9 bases between them. CDR3 sequence (DNA): TGTGCCAGCAGCGTAGGAGTAGGGGATGGCTACACCTTC. Translation gives CASSVGVGDGYTF.

The J gene is TRBJ1-6, the V gene TRBV5-4, with 7 bases matching TRBD1. The ends lost 1 base at V and 7 bases at J; junction bases unmatched: 5. CDR1 and CDR2 (germline): SGHNT, YYREEE (reference sequence). The CDR3 runs to 15 residues. The CDR3 region is CASSLQGGWNSPLHF. The DNA for the CDR3 is TGTGCCAGCAGCTTGCAGGGGGGATGGAATTCACCCCTCCACTTT.

The rearrangement links TRBV6-1 to TRBJ1-5; a possible D gene is TRBD1 (6 bases). Germline values: CDR1 MNHNS, CDR2 SASEGT. This CDR3 has 20 residues. V was pared by 2 bases and J by 1 base, with 24 bases between. For the CDR3, the DNA is TGTGCCAGCAGTGAACTGGTCGTCGACGATTCTAGGGGGAGCAATCAGCCCCAGCATTTT. Translating gives CASSELVVDDSRGSNQPQHF.

The CDR3 region is CASSLAGQGITNEKLFF. CDR3 nucleotide sequence: TGTGCCAGCAGCTTGGCGGGACAGGGTATCACTAATGAAAAACTGTTTTTT. This chain uses TRBV5-6 with TRBJ1-4; 9 bases line up with TRBD1. This CDR3 has 17 amino acids. CDR1 and CDR2 (germline): SGHDT, YYEEEE. With V trimmed by 0 bases and J by 2 bases, 5 bases remained unmatched.

The gene calls are TRBV28 and TRBJ2-3; 8 positions agree with TRBD2. There are 17 residues in the CDR3. The ends lost 5 bases at V and 4 bases at J; junction bases unmatched: 14. Per the germline V gene, CDR1 is MDHEN and CDR2 is SYDVKM. The CDR3 region has the DNA TGTGCCAGCAGTCCCCCCCAGCCGGGAGGGGGGGCAGATACGCAGTATTTT. Translating it yields CASSPPQPGGGADTQYF.

The chain links TRBV1 to TRBJ2-5; the D call in the table, TRBD1, was not verified against the DNA. TRBV1 is designated a pseudogene. The CDR3 is 15 residues long. CDR3: CTSSQPRDSQETQYF. In nucleotides, the CDR3 is TGCACCAGCAGCCAACCACGGGACAGCCAAGAGACCCAGTACTTC.

The chain is built from TRBV5-6 and TRBJ1-3; 9 positions match TRBD1. Germline assignment: CDR1 SGHDT and CDR2 YYEEEE. The V and J ends lost 0 bases and 2 bases, in that order; junction bases with no gene match: 0. This CDR3 is 15 amino acids long. Written as DNA, the CDR3 is TGTGCCAGCAGCTTGGGGGACAGGGCTGGAAACACCATATATTTT. Its protein product is CASSLGDRAGNTIYF.

The chain joins TRBV3-1 (or the pseudogene TRBV3-2) to TRBJ2-7; D might be TRBD1 (6 bases). With 4 bases removed from V and 3 bases from J, the gap between germline ends came to 13 bases. This CDR3 contains 14 residues. Germline V gives CDR1 LGHDT, CDR2 YNNKEL (reference sequence). This CDR3 is CASSPFQGFYEQYF. DNA of the CDR3: TGTGCCAGCAGCCCTTTCCAGGGGTTCTACGAGCAGTACTTC.

V usage is TRBV28 and J usage is TRBJ1-1; D ambiguous. Per the germline V gene, CDR1 is MDHEN and CDR2 is SYDVKM. The CDR3 is 17 amino acids. The V gene lost 8 bases and the J gene lost 1 base, with 23 bases spanning the gap. CDR3 sequence: CASPPLLHQVANTEAFF. The CDR3 region has the DNA TGTGCCAGCCCGCCCCTTTTACACCAGGTGGCGAACACTGAAGCTTTCTTT.